One sample yielded the 27 T cell receptor beta chains listed below, sequenced in a study of blood T cell repertoires in COVID-19. Profiling relied on immunoSEQ multiplex PCR, and the TCRdb table lists in-frame clones only, not all of them. Here the sample spans some 130,000 clones, roughly 78% being singletons. The source material was peripheral blood. These receptors originate from a man aged 60 to 75 with acute or convalescent COVID-19.

The chain couples TRBV5-1 to TRBJ1-1; tentative D call: TRBD1 (6 bases). The CDR3 extends over 14 amino acids. CDR1 is SGHRS and CDR2 is YFSETQ in the germline V gene. The V and J ends lost 4 bases and 1 base respectively, with 11 bases between them. Here the CDR3 reads CASSLQTGNTEAFF. The CDR3 region has the DNA TGCGCCAGCAGCCTCCAGACAGGGAACACTGAAGCTTTCTTT.

CDR3 sequence reads: CASSSSRGLANKQYF. DNA for the CDR3: TGTGCCAGCAGCTCCTCGCGGGGACTAGCGAATAAGCAGTACTTC. V gene TRBV13 combines with J gene TRBJ2-7, with 10 bases identical to TRBD2. The junction had 11 bases not matched to a gene; V was cut back by 4 bases and J by 8 bases. The CDR3 has 15 amino acids. CDR1 is PRHDT, CDR2 FYEKMQ, per germline (reference sequence).

This rearrangement joins TRBV7-8 to TRBJ1-2; 7 bases map to TRBD1. Unmatched junction bases numbered 5, after V lost 5 bases and J lost 8 bases. The CDR3 runs to 12 residues. Germline CDR1 is SGHVS and CDR2 is FQNEAQ. The CDR3 reads CASSQTTGGYTF. The DNA for the CDR3 is TGTGCCAGCAGCCAGACGACAGGGGGCTACACCTTC.

The genes are TRBV12-3 or TRBV12-4 and TRBJ2-1; 8 nucleotides match TRBD1. After removal of 7 bases from V and 15 bases from J, the junction contained 14 bases not matched to a gene. This CDR3 comprises 13 residues. CDR3 region: CASTMASLTGVFF. CDR3 coding DNA: TGTGCCAGCACCATGGCTTCATTGACAGGGGTGTTCTTC.

This chain uses TRBV20-1 with TRBJ1-5, with D uncertain. The germline V gene encodes CDR1 DFQATT and CDR2 SNEGSKA (reference sequence). This CDR3 has 12 amino acids. The V gene lost 3 bases and the J gene lost 6 bases, with 9 bases spanning the gap. The CDR3 loop reads CSASGGVQPQHF. CDR3 DNA: TGCAGTGCTAGTGGCGGGGTTCAGCCCCAGCATTTT.

V is TRBV7-9 and J is TRBJ2-7; possibly TRBD1 for D (5 bases). V lost 1 base and J lost 4, with 17 bases in between. In germline, CDR1 is SEHNR, CDR2 FQNEAQ (reference sequence). The CDR3 extends over 16 amino acids. This CDR3 reads CASSLGGMGRPYEQYF. CDR3 nucleotide sequence: TGTGCCAGCAGCTTAGGGGGAATGGGGCGCCCTTACGAGCAGTACTTC.

V usage is TRBV27 and J usage is TRBJ2-1, with 7 bases aligning to TRBD1. The length of the CDR3 is 15 residues. The trim removed 5 bases at V and 5 bases at J, leaving 9 bases unmatched. Germline-derived CDR1 and CDR2 are MNHEY and SMNVEV (reference sequence). The CDR3 loop is CASSTPGTANNEQFF. In DNA, the CDR3 is TGTGCCAGCAGTACACCCGGGACAGCGAACAATGAGCAGTTCTTC.

J is TRBJ2-3 and V is TRBV6-5, with D unresolved. The germline V gene has CDR1 MNHEY and CDR2 SVGAGI. V shed 0 bases and J shed 3 bases, with 10 bases lying between them. The CDR3 is 15 residues long. CDR3 sequence: CASSYSRIETDTQYF. CDR3 bases: TGTGCCAGCAGTTACTCGAGAATAGAAACAGATACGCAGTATTTT.

The table lists this clone with a few counts. This chain links TRBV28 with TRBJ1-6; the D gene is possibly TRBD1 (5 bases). The ends were cut back, 6 bases at V and 9 bases at J, with 15 bases in the middle. This CDR3 is built from 14 residues. CDR1 and CDR2 from the germline V gene are MDHEN and SYDVKM. CDR3 amino acids: CASRDSGIGSPLHF. Written as DNA, the CDR3 is TGTGCCAGCAGGGATTCAGGGATTGGTTCACCCCTCCACTTT.

This chain links TRBV3-1 (or the pseudogene TRBV3-2) with TRBJ1-4; 8 bases align to TRBD1. Germline values: CDR1 LGHDT, CDR2 YNNKEL (reference sequence). J lost 8 bases, V lost 5 bases, and 7 bases had no gene match. The CDR3 extends over 14 amino acids. CDR3 amino acids: CASSSRQGNEKLFF. The CDR3 nucleotides are TGTGCCAGCAGCTCGCGACAGGGGAACGAAAAACTGTTTTTT.

The chain carries TRBV19 and TRBJ2-1, with TRBD1 identical over 8 bases. V lost 6 bases, J lost 2 bases, and 6 bases stayed unmatched. Germline CDR1 LNHDA, CDR2 SQIVND (reference sequence). The CDR3 is 15 amino acids. CDR3 nucleotide sequence: TGTGCCAGTAGCATGACAGGGGACCCCTACAATGAGCAGTTCTTC. Translating gives CASSMTGDPYNEQFF.

The CDR3 loop is CASSLGQVKAFF. In nucleotides, the CDR3 is TGTGCCAGCAGCTTAGGACAGGTTAAAGCTTTCTTT. The chain joins TRBV7-9 to TRBJ1-1, with a tentative D call TRBD1 (6 bases). The CDR3 spans 12 residues. The germline V gene has CDR1 SEHNR and CDR2 FQNEAQ (reference sequence). Trimming shortened V by 1 base and J by 9 bases, and 9 bases separated the two germline ends.

This clone has just one count. This chain joins TRBV6-4 and TRBJ2-1; TRBD2 agrees at 7 bases. Losses at the gene ends were 4 bases for V and 9 bases for J; bases not matched to a gene: 6. Germline CDR1 reads MRHNA; CDR2 reads SNTAGT. The CDR3 totals 13 residues. The CDR3 nucleotides are TGTGCCAGCAGTGTTATAGCGGGCGGTGAGCAGTTCTTC. As protein: CASSVIAGGEQFF.

The rearrangement uses TRBV6-6 and TRBJ1-4; 8 bases agree with TRBD1. Trimming cost V 4 bases and J 3 bases; bases outside gene matches: 4. The CDR3 sequence is 15 residues long. Germline V gene sequence: CDR1 MNHNY, CDR2 SVGAGI (reference sequence). The CDR3 loop is CASSSDRGPNEKLFF. CDR3 nucleotide sequence: TGTGCCAGCAGTTCCGACAGGGGACCTAATGAAAAACTGTTTTTT.

The V gene is TRBV5-1, the J gene TRBJ1-4; a weak D match, TRBD1 (5 bases). The CDR3 loop spans 14 amino acids. Trimming took 0 bases from V and 5 from J, leaving 8 bases between them. The germline V gene has CDR1 SGHRS and CDR2 YFSETQ. This chain's CDR3 is CASSLAGRNEKLFF. CDR3 DNA sequence: TGCGCCAGCAGCTTGGCAGGGCGGAATGAAAAACTGTTTTTT.

The chain has TRBV5-1 and TRBJ2-1; 8 nucleotides match TRBD2. V shed 0 bases and J 4 bases; nucleotides not matched to a gene: 9. CDR3 length: 17 residues. The V gene's germline CDR1 is SGHRS and CDR2 YFSETQ. CDR3 in DNA: TGCGCCAGCAGCTTGGGCGCCGGGAGGGGGTCTTACAATGAGCAGTTCTTC. Protein product: CASSLGAGRGSYNEQFF.

V usage is TRBV3-1 (or the pseudogene TRBV3-2) and J usage is TRBJ2-2; tentative D call: TRBD2 (6 bases). V was cut by 6 bases and J by 0 bases, with 8 bases left in between. Per germline, CDR1 LGHDT and CDR2 YNNKEL (reference sequence). This CDR3 has 14 residues. Here the CDR3 DNA reads TGTGCCAGCAGGGGACTGGCGAACACCGGGGAGCTGTTTTTT. Amino acids: CASRGLANTGELFF.

The chain has TRBV14 and TRBJ2-7, with 8 bases aligning to TRBD1. Germline V gene lookup returns CDR1 SGHDN and CDR2 FVKESK. The CDR3 covers 15 residues. Germline trimming cut 5 bases from V and 3 bases from J; bases unmatched to any gene: 9. The CDR3 DNA sequence: TGTGCCAGCAGCAATGGGGACAGGTCTTTCTACGAGCAGTACTTC. It specifies CASSNGDRSFYEQYF.

The chain has TRBV28 and TRBJ1-3, with D perhaps TRBD1 (6 bases). Germline V gives CDR1 MDHEN, CDR2 SYDVKM. This CDR3 has 16 amino acids. V lost 6 bases and J 4 bases, leaving 19 bases between the germline ends. For the CDR3, the DNA is TGTGCCAGCAGCTCCTCGGGGGGGGCGGAAGGAAACACCATATATTTT. It is translated as CASSSSGGAEGNTIYF.

The genes are TRBV14 and TRBJ1-1, with a tentative D call TRBD1 (6 bases). The CDR3 is 15 residues long. The V gene's germline CDR1 is SGHDN and CDR2 FVKESK. V lost 3 bases and J lost 2, with 13 bases in between. The CDR3 sequence is CASSQLTGPNTEAFF. In DNA form, the CDR3 reads TGTGCCAGCAGCCAGCTCACAGGGCCCAACACTGAAGCTTTCTTT.

CDR3 in DNA: TGTGCCAGCAGATCCGGGACACAGAACACCGGGGAGCTGTTTTTT. Translation gives CASRSGTQNTGELFF. The chain has TRBV28 and TRBJ2-2; D may be TRBD1 (6 bases). V dropped 6 bases and J dropped 1 base, with 12 bases sitting between them. CDR1 and CDR2 (germline): MDHEN, SYDVKM. CDR3 length: 15 residues.

The chain carries TRBV6-5 and TRBJ2-3; 8 bases are shared with TRBD2. V gave up 6 bases and J gave up 3 bases; unmatched junction bases: 8. The CDR3 loop spans 15 amino acids. Germline V gene data show CDR1 as MNHEY and CDR2 as SVGAGI. The CDR3 DNA sequence: TGTGCCAGCAGCCCCCCCACGGGAGGGACAGATACGCAGTATTTT. This sequence encodes CASSPPTGGTDTQYF.

The rearrangement joins TRBV30 to TRBJ1-6, with 7 bases lining up with TRBD1. With 2 bases clipped from V and 6 bases from J, the junction kept 10 bases outside the gene matches. CDR3 size: 16 residues. Germline loops: CDR1 GTSNPN, CDR2 SVGIG (reference sequence). This CDR3 is CAWSPRTGSGNSPLHF. The CDR3, as DNA: TGTGCCTGGAGTCCACGGACAGGTTCCGGTAATTCACCCCTCCACTTT.

The chain combines TRBV5-1 with TRBJ1-1; maybe TRBD1 (5 bases). CDR3 size: 16 residues. From germline, CDR1 is SGHRS and CDR2 YFSETQ. V gave up 0 bases and J gave up 4 bases, with 16 bases separating them. CDR3 DNA sequence: TGCGCCAGCAGCTTGGGGCTTCCGGTGGGGGGCACTGAAGCTTTCTTT. It is translated as CASSLGLPVGGTEAFF.

The genes are TRBV28 and TRBJ1-1, with 8 bases aligning to TRBD1. The junction had 7 bases not matched to a gene; V was cut back by 6 bases and J by 7 bases. The CDR3 consists of 13 residues. Germline V CDR1 and CDR2: MDHEN, SYDVKM. CDR3 sequence reads: CASRSRDRHEAFF. CDR3 nucleotides: TGTGCCAGCAGATCCCGGGACAGGCATGAAGCTTTCTTT.

The chain has TRBV28 and TRBJ2-7; 11 nucleotides agree with TRBD2. This CDR3 has 15 residues. CDR1 is MDHEN and CDR2 is SYDVKM in the germline V gene. V lost 6 bases and J lost 4; bases outside the gene matches: 8. This CDR3 is CASSQTSGSKYEQYF. CDR3 sequence (DNA): TGTGCCAGCAGCCAAACTAGCGGGAGTAAATACGAGCAGTACTTC.

The chain uses TRBV28 and TRBJ2-1; TRBD2 agrees at 12 bases. V shed 6 bases, J shed 10 bases, and the junction held 7 bases outside the gene matches. The CDR3 totals 14 residues. Germline CDR1 and CDR2: MDHEN and SYDVKM. CDR3 sequence (DNA): TGTGCCAGCAGCGAACTAGCGGGAGGAAGGGAGCAGTTCTTC. This codes for CASSELAGGREQFF. The full variable domain, with the rest looked up from reference TRBV28 and TRBJ2-1, is DVKVTQSSRYLVKRTGEKVFLECVQDMDHENMFWYRQDPGLGLRLIYFSYDVKMKEKGDIPEGYSVSREKKERFSLILESASTNQTSMYLCASSELAGGREQFFGPGTRLTVL.